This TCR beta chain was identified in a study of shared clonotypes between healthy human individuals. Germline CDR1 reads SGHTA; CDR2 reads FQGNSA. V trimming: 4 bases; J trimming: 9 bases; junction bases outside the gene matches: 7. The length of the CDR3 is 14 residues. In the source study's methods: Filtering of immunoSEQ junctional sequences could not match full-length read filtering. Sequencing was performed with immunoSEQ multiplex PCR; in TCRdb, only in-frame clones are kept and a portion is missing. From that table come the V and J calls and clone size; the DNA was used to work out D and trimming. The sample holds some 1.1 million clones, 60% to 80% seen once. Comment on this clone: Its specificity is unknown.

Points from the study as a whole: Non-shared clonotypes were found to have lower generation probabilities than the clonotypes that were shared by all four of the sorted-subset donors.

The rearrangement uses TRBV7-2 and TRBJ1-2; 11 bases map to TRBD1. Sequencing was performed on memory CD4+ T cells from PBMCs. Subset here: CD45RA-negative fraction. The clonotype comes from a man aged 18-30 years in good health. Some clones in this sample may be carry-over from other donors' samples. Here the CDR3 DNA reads TGTGCCAGCAGCTGGGACAGGGGGATATGGAGCTACACCTTC. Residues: CASSWDRGIWSYTF.